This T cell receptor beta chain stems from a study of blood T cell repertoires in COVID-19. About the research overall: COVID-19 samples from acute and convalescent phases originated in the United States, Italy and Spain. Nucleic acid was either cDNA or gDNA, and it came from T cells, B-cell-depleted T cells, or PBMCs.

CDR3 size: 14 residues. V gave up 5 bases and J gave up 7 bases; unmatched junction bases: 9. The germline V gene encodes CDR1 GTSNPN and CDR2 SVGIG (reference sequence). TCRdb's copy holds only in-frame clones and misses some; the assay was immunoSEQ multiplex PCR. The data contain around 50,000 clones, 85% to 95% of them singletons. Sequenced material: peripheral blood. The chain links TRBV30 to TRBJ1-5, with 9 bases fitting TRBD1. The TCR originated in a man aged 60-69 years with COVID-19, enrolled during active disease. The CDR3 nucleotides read TGTGCCTGGGGGACAGGGACCCCCCTCCAGCCCCAGCATTTT. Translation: CAWGTGTPLQPQHF.